This T cell receptor (beta chain) was captured in a study of blood T cell repertoires in COVID-19. As for the study in general: Sites in the United States, Italy and Spain provided acute and convalescent COVID-19 samples. In each case, the material was cDNA or gDNA derived from T cells, B-cell-depleted T cells, or PBMCs.

The CDR3 sequence is 11 residues long. Trimming cost V 3 bases and J 14 bases; bases outside gene matches: 2. Germline V gives CDR1 SGHTA, CDR2 FQGTGA. Sequencing used immunoSEQ multiplex PCR; TCRdb keeps in-frame clones, though not all of them. The repertoire holds roughly 180,000 clones, less than 90% seen once, with about 20% in the top ten. This chain uses TRBV7-3 with TRBJ2-1; TRBD1 matches 9 bases. This receptor was identified in a man aged 65-85 years with active or convalescent COVID-19. What was sequenced was peripheral blood. The CDR3 region is CASSLGQGKFF. The DNA of the CDR3 is TGTGCCAGCAGCTTGGGACAGGGAAAGTTCTTC.